The T cell receptor beta chain under discussion was sequenced for a study of T cell responses to AZD1222 COVID-19 vaccine. Study conclusions and caveats: Recipients of AZD1222 seropositive at baseline numbered only 5 to 7. The breadth and depth of Spike-specific TCRs increased once two AZD1222 doses had been given. Among the donors, most were white British and more were female, and clonal diversity was possibly underestimated. CD4 TCRs linked to vaccination spanned spike, dominating at 160-218 and 743-854.

This clone showed up just once. What it binds is not known. Assay used: immunoSEQ multiplex PCR; TCRdb lists only in-frame clones, some missing. The sample contains about 140,000 clones, around 91% of which appear only once. Germline CDR1 is LGHDT and CDR2 is YNNKEL (reference sequence). The CDR3 extends over 16 amino acids. With 1 base removed from V and 0 bases from J, the gap between germline ends came to 12 bases. This chain uses TRBV3-1 (or the pseudogene TRBV3-2) with TRBJ1-2; D remains unclear. The sample here was peripheral blood, taken on day 0 of AZD1222 vaccination. The origin of this receptor is an adult in good health. Written as DNA, the CDR3 is TGTGCCAGCAGCCAAGGTGGGTCGACCCCTAACTATGGCTACACCTTC. It specifies CASSQGGSTPNYGYTF.